This T cell receptor beta chain appears in the sequencing data of a study of regulatory T cells in long-lasting Graves disease. In this sample, this clonotype turned up many times. Its specificity is not known. The time point here: newly diagnosed GD, antithyroid drugs for less than 3 months. RNA isolated from PBMCs was used to make the TCR library. V was clipped by 5 bases and J by 4 bases; unmatched bases: 7. In germline, CDR1 is SNHLY, CDR2 FYNNEI. This CDR3 region has 15 residues. Combining iRepertoire HTBI primers with Arm-PCR of CDR3 regions, the authors built TCR beta libraries. TCRdb used MiXCR to reprocess the multiplex PCR reads, holding one entry per CDR3 protein. The sample yields about 560,000 distinct CDR3 sequences, around 15% seen once. Findings and limits, study-wide: Lower TCR diversity was seen in persistent Graves' patients than in newly diagnosed ones. There was favoring of TRBV28, TRBJ1-2 and TRBJ2-5 in persistent disease.

These sequences were also reported in another study, on T cells in Graves' hyperthyroidism and ophthalmopathy. That source adds: Clinical symptoms, serum thyroxine, TRAb, thyroid ultrasound and orbital computed tomography informed diagnoses. With the HTBI primer set, the TCR CDR3 went through a first round of RT-PCR.

The TCR originated in a man aged 18 to 35 with Graves disease. The V call is TRBV2, the J call TRBJ2-2; 7 nucleotides match TRBD2. Material: peripheral blood mononuclear cells (PBMCs), obtained at new diagnosis, from a patient treated with antithyroid drugs. This CDR3 reads CASSLRDYPTGELFF. DNA of the CDR3: TGTGCCAGCAGTCTCCGGGACTACCCCACCGGGGAGCTGTTTTTT.